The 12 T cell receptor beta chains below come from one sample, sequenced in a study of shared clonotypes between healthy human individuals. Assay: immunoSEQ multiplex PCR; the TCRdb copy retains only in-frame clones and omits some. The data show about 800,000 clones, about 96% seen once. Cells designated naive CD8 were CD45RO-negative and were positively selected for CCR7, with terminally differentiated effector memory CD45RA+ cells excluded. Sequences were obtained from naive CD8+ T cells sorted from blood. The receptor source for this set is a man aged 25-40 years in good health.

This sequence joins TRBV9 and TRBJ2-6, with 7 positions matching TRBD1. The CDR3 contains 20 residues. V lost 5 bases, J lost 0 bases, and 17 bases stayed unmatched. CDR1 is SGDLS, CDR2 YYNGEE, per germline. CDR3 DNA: TGTGCCAGCAGTTATCACCGGGACAGAACGATCAGCTCTGGGGCCAACGTCCTGACTTTC. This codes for CASSYHRDRTISSGANVLTF.

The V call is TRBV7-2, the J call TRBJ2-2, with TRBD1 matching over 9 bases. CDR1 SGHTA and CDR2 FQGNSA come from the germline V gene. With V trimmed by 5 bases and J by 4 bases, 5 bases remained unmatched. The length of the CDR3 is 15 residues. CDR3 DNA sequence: TGTGCCAGCAGCCACGGACAGGGGAGCACCGGGGAGCTGTTTTTT. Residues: CASSHGQGSTGELFF.

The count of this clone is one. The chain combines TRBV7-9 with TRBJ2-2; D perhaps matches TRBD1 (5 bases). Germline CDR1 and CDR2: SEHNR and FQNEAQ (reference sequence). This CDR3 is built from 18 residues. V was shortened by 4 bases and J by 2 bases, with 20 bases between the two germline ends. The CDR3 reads CASSSPNLLTANTGELFF. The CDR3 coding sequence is TGTGCCAGCAGCTCCCCCAACCTACTGACAGCTAACACCGGGGAGCTGTTTTTT.

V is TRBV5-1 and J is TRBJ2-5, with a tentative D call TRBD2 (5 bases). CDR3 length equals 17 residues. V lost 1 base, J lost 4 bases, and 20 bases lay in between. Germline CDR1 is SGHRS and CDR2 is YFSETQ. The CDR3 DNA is TGCGCCAGCAGCTTGAATCCTATTGGTGGGAGTCGAGAGACCCAGTACTTC. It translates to CASSLNPIGGSRETQYF.

The CDR3 DNA follows: TGTGCCAGCGATCCCAGGGGAATACACAATGAGCAGTTCTTC. Translated: CASDPRGIHNEQFF. The chain uses TRBV6-5 and TRBJ2-1; a weak D match, TRBD1 (6 bases). V lost 8 bases and J lost 5, with 16 bases in between. There are 14 residues in the CDR3. Germline V gene lookup returns CDR1 MNHEY and CDR2 SVGAGI.

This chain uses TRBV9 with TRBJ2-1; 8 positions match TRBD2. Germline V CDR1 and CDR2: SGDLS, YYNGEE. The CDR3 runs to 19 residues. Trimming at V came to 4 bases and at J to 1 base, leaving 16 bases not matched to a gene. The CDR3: CASSIQSGRAEGSYNEQFF. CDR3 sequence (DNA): TGTGCCAGCAGCATCCAAAGCGGGAGAGCCGAAGGGTCCTACAATGAGCAGTTCTTC. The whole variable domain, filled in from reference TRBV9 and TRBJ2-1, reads DSGVTQTPKHLITATGQRVTLRCSPRSGDLSVYWYQQSLDQGLQFLIQYYNGEERAKGNILERFSAQQFPDLHSELNLSSLELGDSALYFCASSIQSGRAEGSYNEQFFGPGTRLTVL.

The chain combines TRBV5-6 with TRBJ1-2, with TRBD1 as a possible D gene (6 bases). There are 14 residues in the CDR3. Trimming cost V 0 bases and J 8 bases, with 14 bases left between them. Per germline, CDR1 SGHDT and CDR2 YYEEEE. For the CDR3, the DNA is TGTGCCAGCAGCTTGGTTGGGGGGGCCGGAGGCTACACCTTC. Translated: CASSLVGGAGGYTF.

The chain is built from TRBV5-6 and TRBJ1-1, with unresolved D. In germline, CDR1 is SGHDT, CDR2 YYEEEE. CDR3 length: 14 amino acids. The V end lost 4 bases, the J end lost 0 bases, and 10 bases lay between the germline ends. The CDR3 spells CASSPGTLNTEAFF. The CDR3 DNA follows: TGTGCCAGCAGCCCCGGCACCTTGAACACTGAAGCTTTCTTT.

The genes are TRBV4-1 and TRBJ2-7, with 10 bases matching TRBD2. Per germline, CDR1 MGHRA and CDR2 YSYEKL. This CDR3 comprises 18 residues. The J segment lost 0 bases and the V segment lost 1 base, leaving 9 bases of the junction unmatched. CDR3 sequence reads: CASSQGRLAGTSSYEQYF. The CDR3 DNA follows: TGCGCCAGCAGCCAAGGGAGACTAGCGGGCACGAGCTCCTACGAGCAGTACTTC.

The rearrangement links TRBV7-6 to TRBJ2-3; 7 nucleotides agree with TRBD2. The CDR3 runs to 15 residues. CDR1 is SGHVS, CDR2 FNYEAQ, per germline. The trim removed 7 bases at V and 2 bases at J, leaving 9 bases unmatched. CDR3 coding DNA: TGTGCCAGCACCGAACTAGCGCAACCCACAGATACGCAGTATTTT. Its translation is CASTELAQPTDTQYF.

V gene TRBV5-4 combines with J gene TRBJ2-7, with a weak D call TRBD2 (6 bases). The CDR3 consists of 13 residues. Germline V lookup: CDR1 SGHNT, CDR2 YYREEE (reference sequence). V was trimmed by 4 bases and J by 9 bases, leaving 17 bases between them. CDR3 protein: CASSQETHGGQYF. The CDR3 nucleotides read TGTGCCAGCAGCCAGGAAACTCACGGGGGGCAGTACTTC.

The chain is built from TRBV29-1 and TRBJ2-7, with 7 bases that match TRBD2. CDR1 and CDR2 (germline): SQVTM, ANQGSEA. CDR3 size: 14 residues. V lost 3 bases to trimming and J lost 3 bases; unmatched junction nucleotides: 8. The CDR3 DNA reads TGCAGCGTTGACGTAGCGGGTTTGGGCTACGAGCAGTACTTC. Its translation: CSVDVAGLGYEQYF.